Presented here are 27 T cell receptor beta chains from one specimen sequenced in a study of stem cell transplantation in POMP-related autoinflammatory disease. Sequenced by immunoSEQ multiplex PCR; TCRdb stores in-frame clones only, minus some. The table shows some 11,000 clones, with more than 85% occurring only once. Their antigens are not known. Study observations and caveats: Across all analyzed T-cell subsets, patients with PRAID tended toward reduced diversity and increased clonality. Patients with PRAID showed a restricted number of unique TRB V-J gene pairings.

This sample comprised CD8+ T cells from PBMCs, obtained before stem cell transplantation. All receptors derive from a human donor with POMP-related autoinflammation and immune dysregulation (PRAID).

This chain's CDR3 is CASSPGGDSFYEQYF. The DNA for the CDR3 is TGTGCCAGCAGCCCAGGGGGGGACTCGTTCTACGAGCAGTACTTC. The genes are TRBV9 and TRBJ2-7, with D perhaps assigned TRBD1 or TRBD2 (7 bases each). The germline V gene has CDR1 SGDLS and CDR2 YYNGEE. V lost 4 bases to trimming and J lost 3 bases, with 17 bases between them. This CDR3 is 15 amino acids long.

Here the CDR3 DNA reads TGTGCCAGCAGCTATAGCTGGGTTAGCGGGAACCTCTACAATGAGCAGTTCTTC. It is translated as CASSYSWVSGNLYNEQFF. The rearrangement joins TRBV7-3 to TRBJ2-1, with TRBD2 matching over 8 bases. This CDR3 has 18 amino acids. V trimming: 4 bases; J trimming: 3 bases; junction bases outside the gene matches: 14. Germline CDR1 SGHTA, CDR2 FQGTGA.

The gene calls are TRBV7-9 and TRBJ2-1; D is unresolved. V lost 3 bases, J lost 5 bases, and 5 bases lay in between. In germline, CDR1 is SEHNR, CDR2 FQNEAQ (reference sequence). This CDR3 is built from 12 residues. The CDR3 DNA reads TGTGCCAGCAGCTTCGGCAACAATGAGCAGTTCTTC. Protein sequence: CASSFGNNEQFF. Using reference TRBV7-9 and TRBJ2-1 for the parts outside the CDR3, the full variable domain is DTGVSQNPRHKITKRGQNVTFRCDPISEHNRLYWYRQTLGQGPEFLTYFQNEAQLEKSRLLSDRFSAERPKGSFSTLEIQRTEQGDSAMYLCASSFGNNEQFFGPGTRLTVL.

The CDR3: CASSPSRTGGYGYTF. The CDR3 nucleotides read TGTGCCAGCAGCCCGAGCCGGACAGGTGGCTATGGCTACACCTTC. V gene TRBV7-9 combines with J gene TRBJ1-2, with 7 bases matching TRBD1. Per germline, CDR1 SEHNR and CDR2 FQNEAQ (reference sequence). The CDR3 has 15 amino acids. The junction had 10 bases not matched to a gene; V was cut back by 5 bases and J by 4 bases. Supplemented by reference TRBV7-9 and TRBJ1-2, the full variable domain reads DTGVSQNPRHKITKRGQNVTFRCDPISEHNRLYWYRQTLGQGPEFLTYFQNEAQLEKSRLLSDRFSAERPKGSFSTLEIQRTEQGDSAMYLCASSPSRTGGYGYTFGSGTRLTVV.

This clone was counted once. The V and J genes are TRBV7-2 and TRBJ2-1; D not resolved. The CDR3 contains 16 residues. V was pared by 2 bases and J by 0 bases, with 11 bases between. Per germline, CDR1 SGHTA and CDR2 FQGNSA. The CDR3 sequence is CASSLNGRSSYNEQFF. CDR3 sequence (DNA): TGTGCCAGCAGCTTAAATGGCAGAAGCTCCTACAATGAGCAGTTCTTC.

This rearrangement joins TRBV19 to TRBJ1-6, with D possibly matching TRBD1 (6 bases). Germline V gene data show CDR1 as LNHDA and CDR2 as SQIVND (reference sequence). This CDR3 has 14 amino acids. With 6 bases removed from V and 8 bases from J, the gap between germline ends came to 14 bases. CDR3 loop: CASRHRGAHSPLHF. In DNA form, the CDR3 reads TGTGCCAGTAGGCATCGGGGGGCTCATTCACCCCTCCACTTT.

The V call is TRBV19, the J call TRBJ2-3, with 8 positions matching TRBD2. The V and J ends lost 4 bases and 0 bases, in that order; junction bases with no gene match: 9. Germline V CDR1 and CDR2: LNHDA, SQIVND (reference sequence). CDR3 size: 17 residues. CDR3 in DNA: TGTGCCAGTAGTACCCTTCGACTAGCGAAAAGCACAGATACGCAGTATTTT. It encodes CASSTLRLAKSTDTQYF.

CDR3 nucleotide sequence: TGTGCCAGTAGGTCATTAGCGGGGGAACCCTACAATGAGCAGTTCTTC. As protein: CASRSLAGEPYNEQFF. The chain recombines TRBV19 with TRBJ2-1; 9 nucleotides align to TRBD2. Germline V CDR1 and CDR2: LNHDA, SQIVND (reference sequence). This CDR3 spans 16 amino acids. V lost 6 bases, J lost 2 bases, and 8 bases stayed unmatched.

CDR3 nucleotides: TGCGCCAGCAGCCCCCGGTCTAGCGGGGCCTTCTACCAAGAGACCCAGTACTTC. Translating gives CASSPRSSGAFYQETQYF. This chain joins TRBV4-1 and TRBJ2-5, with TRBD2 identical over 9 bases. Germline-derived CDR1 and CDR2 are MGHRA and YSYEKL. CDR3 size: 18 residues. V lost 4 bases, J lost 0 bases, and 12 bases stayed unmatched.

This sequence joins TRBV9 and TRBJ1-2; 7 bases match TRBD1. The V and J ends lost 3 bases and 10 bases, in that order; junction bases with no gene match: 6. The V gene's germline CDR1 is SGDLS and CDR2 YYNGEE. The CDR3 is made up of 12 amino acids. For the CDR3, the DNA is TGTGCCAGCAGCGCCACAGGGGCGGACTACACCTTC. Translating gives CASSATGADYTF.

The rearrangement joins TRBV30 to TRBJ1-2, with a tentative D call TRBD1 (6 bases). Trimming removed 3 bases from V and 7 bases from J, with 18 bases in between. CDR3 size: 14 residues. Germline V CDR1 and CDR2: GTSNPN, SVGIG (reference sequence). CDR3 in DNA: TGTGCCTGGAGCCTGGACAGTTCCGGCCCTGGCTACACCTTC. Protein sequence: CAWSLDSSGPGYTF.

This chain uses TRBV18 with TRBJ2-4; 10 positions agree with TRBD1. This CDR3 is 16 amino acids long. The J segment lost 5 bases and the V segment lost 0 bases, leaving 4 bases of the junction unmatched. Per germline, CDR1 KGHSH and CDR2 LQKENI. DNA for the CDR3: TGTGCCAGCTCACCACCGGACAGGGGGTATCAAAACATTCAGTACTTC. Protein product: CASSPPDRGYQNIQYF.

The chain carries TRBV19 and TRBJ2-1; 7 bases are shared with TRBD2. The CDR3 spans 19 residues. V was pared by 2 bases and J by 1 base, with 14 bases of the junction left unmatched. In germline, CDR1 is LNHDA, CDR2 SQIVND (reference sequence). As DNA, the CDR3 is TGTGCCAGTAGTATAACGGGGGGAATAGCGCGGTTATCCTACAATGAGCAGTTCTTC. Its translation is CASSITGGIARLSYNEQFF. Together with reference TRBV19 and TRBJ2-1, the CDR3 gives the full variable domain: DGGITQSPKYLFRKEGQNVTLSCEQNLNHDAMYWYRQDPGQGLRLIYYSQIVNDFQKGDIAEGYSVSREKKESFPLTVTSAQKNPTAFYLCASSITGGIARLSYNEQFFGPGTRLTVL.

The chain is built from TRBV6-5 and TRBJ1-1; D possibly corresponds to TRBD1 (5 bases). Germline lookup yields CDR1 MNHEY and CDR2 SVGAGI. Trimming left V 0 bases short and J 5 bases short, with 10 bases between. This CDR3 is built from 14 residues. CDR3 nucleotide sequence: TGTGCCAGCAGTTACTCGCGGGGGTTGACTGAAGCTTTCTTT. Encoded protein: CASSYSRGLTEAFF.

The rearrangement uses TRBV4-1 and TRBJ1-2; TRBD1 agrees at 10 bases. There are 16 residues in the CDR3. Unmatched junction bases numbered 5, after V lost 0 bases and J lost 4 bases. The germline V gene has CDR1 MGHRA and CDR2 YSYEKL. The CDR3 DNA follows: TGCGCCAGCAGCCAAGACCCGGACAGGGGGGCCTATGGCTACACCTTC. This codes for CASSQDPDRGAYGYTF.

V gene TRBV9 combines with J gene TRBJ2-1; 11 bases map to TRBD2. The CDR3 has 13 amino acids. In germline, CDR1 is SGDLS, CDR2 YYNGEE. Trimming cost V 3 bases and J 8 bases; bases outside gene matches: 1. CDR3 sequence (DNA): TGTGCCAGCAGCGCGGGACTAGCGGATGAGCAGTTCTTC. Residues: CASSAGLADEQFF.

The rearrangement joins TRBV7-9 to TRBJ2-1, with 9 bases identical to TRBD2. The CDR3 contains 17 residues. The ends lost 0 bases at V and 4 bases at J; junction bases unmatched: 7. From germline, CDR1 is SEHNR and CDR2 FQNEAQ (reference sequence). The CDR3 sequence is CASSLAASGIGYNEQFF. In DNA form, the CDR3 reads TGTGCCAGCAGCTTAGCTGCTAGCGGGATCGGGTACAATGAGCAGTTCTTC.

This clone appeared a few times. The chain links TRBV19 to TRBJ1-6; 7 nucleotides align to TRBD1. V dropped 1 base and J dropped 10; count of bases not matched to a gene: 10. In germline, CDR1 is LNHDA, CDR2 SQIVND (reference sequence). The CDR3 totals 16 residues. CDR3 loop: CASSIVGQSGRSPLHF. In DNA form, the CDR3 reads TGTGCCAGTAGTATAGTGGGACAGTCGGGGCGGTCACCCCTCCACTTT. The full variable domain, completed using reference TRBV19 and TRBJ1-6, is DGGITQSPKYLFRKEGQNVTLSCEQNLNHDAMYWYRQDPGQGLRLIYYSQIVNDFQKGDIAEGYSVSREKKESFPLTVTSAQKNPTAFYLCASSIVGQSGRSPLHFGNGTRLTVT.

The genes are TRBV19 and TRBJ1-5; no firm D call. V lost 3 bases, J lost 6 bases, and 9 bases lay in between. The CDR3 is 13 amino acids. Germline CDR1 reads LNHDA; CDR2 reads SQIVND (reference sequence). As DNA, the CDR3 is TGTGCCAGTAGTATGCCCACAAGTCAGCCCCAGCATTTT. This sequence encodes CASSMPTSQPQHF.

The CDR3 coding sequence is TGTGCCAGTAGTGGGCTAGCTGCAGATACGCAGTATTTT. Translation: CASSGLAADTQYF. The chain joins TRBV19 to TRBJ2-3; D is possibly TRBD2 (5 bases). Germline CDR1 and CDR2: LNHDA and SQIVND (reference sequence). Trimming removed 5 bases from V and 4 bases from J, with 10 bases in between. This CDR3 contains 13 residues.

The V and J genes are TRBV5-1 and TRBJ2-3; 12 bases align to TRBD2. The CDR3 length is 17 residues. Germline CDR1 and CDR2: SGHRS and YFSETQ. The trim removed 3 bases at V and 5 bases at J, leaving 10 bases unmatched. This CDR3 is CASSSRLAGGGGDTQYF. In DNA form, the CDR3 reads TGCGCCAGCAGCTCGCGCCTAGCGGGAGGGGGAGGAGATACGCAGTATTTT. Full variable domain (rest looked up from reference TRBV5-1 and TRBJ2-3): KAGVTQTPRYLIKTRGQQVTLSCSPISGHRSVSWYQQTPGQGLQFLFEYFSETQRNKGNFPGRFSGRQFSNSRSEMNVSTLELGDSALYLCASSSRLAGGGGDTQYFGPGTRLTVL.

CDR3 region: CATSRDRGALEELFF. Here the CDR3 DNA reads TGTGCCACCAGCAGAGATAGGGGGGCCTTGGAGGAACTGTTTTTT. V usage is TRBV15 and J usage is TRBJ1-4; the D gene is possibly TRBD1 (6 bases). Trimming stripped 0 bases from V and 12 bases from J, with 17 bases between. CDR3 size: 15 residues. The V gene's germline CDR1 is LNHNV and CDR2 YYDKDF (reference sequence).

The CDR3 protein is CASSFQVPNYGYTF. Here the CDR3 DNA reads TGTGCCAGCAGCTTTCAAGTTCCAAACTATGGCTACACCTTC. The chain joins TRBV7-2 to TRBJ1-2, with D uncertain. This CDR3 region has 14 residues. Trimming shortened V by 3 bases and J by 2 bases, and 10 bases separated the two germline ends. Germline V gene lookup returns CDR1 SGHTA and CDR2 FQGNSA.

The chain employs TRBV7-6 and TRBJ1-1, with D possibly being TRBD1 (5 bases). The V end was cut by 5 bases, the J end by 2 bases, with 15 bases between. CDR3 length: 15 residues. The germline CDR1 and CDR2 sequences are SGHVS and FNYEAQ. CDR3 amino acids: CASSPRTGLNTEAFF. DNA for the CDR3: TGTGCCAGCAGCCCCCGGACGGGACTAAACACTGAAGCTTTCTTT.

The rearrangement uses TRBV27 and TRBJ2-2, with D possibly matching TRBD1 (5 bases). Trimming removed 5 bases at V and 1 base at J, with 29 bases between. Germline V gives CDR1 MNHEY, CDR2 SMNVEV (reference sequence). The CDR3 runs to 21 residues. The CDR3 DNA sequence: TGTGCCAGCAGTCCCAACCAGGGCTCTCCCGACCTATTATTGAACACCGGGGAGCTGTTTTTT. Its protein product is CASSPNQGSPDLLLNTGELFF.

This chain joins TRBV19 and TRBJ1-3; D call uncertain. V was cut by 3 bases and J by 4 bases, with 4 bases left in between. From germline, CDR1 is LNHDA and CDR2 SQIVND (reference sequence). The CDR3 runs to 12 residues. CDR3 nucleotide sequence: TGTGCCAGTAGTATTTGGGGAAACACCATATATTTT. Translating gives CASSIWGNTIYF.

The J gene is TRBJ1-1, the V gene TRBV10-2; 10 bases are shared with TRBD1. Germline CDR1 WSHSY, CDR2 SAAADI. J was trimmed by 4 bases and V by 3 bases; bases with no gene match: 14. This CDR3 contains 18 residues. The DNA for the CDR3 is TGCGCCAGCAGTGAAACGACCGGGACAGGGGATGGTAGCACTGAAGCTTTCTTT. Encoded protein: CASSETTGTGDGSTEAFF.